These T cell receptor beta chains were read from a single sample in a study of CD4 T cells in relation to SARS-CoV-2 and coronaviruses. Their antigens remain unidentified. Method: immunoSEQ multiplex PCR; TCRdb's copy keeps in-frame clones and lacks some. The repertoire holds tens of thousands of clones, with around 74% as singletons. Sequencing was done on a sample of memory CD4+ T cells from PBMCs, cultured in vitro. These receptors all come from an adult with COVID-19. CDR3s include the opening cysteine and the closing phenylalanine or tryptophan. The order of the fields is CDR3 protein, V gene, D gene. A D gene is named only where the DNA matches it firmly.

CASSHARSGTASSGELFF TRBV5-1 .
CASSRSRSETQYF TRBV6-6 .
CASSLGGSGNF TRBV6-1 TRBD2
CASSYGLAGVGGELFF TRBV7-9 TRBD2
CASSVSSAFETQYF TRBV19 .
CASSQYNEQFF TRBV4-1 .
CASSRGGLWENTEAFF TRBV4-1 .
CASSSTQTGDTQYF TRBV6-5 .
CASSSRLAGEETQYF TRBV6-2/TRBV6-3 TRBD2
CASSHRGAQETQYF TRBV3-1/TRBV3-2 .
CASSLAGQGGTGELFF TRBV28 .
CASTSGGTSDTGELFF TRBV28 TRBD2
CASSLAASGPSTDTQYF TRBV5-4 TRBD2
CAIRTDLYAGELFF TRBV10-3 .
CASSPSRDTIGEQYF TRBV7-9 .
CASSLFRQSTDTQYF TRBV7-6 .
CASSSRVANGEKLFF TRBV4-1 .
CATRDGYNEKLFF TRBV15 .
CASSIGPRGEKLFF TRBV11-1 .
CASSDGGSQETQYF TRBV6-1 TRBD2
CASRLSSGSSYNEQFF TRBV2 TRBD2
CASSASGSLLTSYNEQFF TRBV7-3 TRBD2
CASSKARPGLDYNEQFF TRBV21-1 .
CASSLERSSYNEQFF TRBV7-2 .
CASSETGLGAFF TRBV19 TRBD1
CASSYSWAQPQHF TRBV6-6 .
CASSEHLQSGNTIYF TRBV6-1 .
CASSYDPGRYNEQFF TRBV6-5 .
CASSLSHSGRAHF TRBV12-3/TRBV12-4 .
CASRLQGQETQYF TRBV19 .
CASSIRGDLGNEQFF TRBV19 .
CASSDLVASGTNTGELFF TRBV9 TRBD2
CASSKPGTESTDTQYF TRBV19 TRBD1
CAIIGPQVRTGVSYEQYF TRBV10-3 TRBD1
CASSLGFREKLFF TRBV28 .
CASSLLAAAAREKLFF TRBV7-9 .
CASSPNWGPHGYTF TRBV3-1/TRBV3-2 .
CAISESKQNSPLHF TRBV10-3 .
CASSPGTGGDEQFF TRBV18 TRBD1
CASSNPSYEQYF TRBV5-1 .
CASSWEGFGYTF TRBV5-5 .
CASSRTGVGAEAFF TRBV5-6 .
CASSQFRDPGELFF TRBV3-1/TRBV3-2 .
CASRRRLQGNGYTF TRBV28 .
CASSPAARGTGGVGYGYTF TRBV19 TRBD1
CASSLAPETQYF TRBV7-8 .
CASSRADRGIGNTIYF TRBV3-1/TRBV3-2 TRBD1
CASSSGSGTNMNTEAFF TRBV7-9 .
CASSLATSGGAYEQYF TRBV7-9 TRBD2
CASRYIAGVGPDTQYF TRBV27 TRBD2
CATSRDTSGRHTGELFF TRBV15 TRBD2
CASSSDGQGTQYF TRBV5-1 .
CSASLRFVQPQHF TRBV20-1 .